The T cell receptor beta chain under discussion was sequenced for a study of identical twins (dated by TCRdb to between 2015 and 2016). Study-level background: To test whether fetal clonotypes persist, the study used deep sequencing on TCR alpha and beta repertoires from monozygotic twins, unrelated adults of various ages, and cord blood. To rule out contamination, the twin experiments were replicated at different times with different library preparation protocols. Results and caveats for the whole study, not just this receptor: Invariant T cells such as MAIT and iNKT could partly confound zero-insertion analyses, although diverse VJ usage argued against such confounding for most clonotypes. A weaker excess of twin sharing was found in beta out-of-frame sequences because the signal-to-noise ratio was lowered by fewer shared sequences. Compared with coincidental sharing between unrelated individuals, out-of-frame TCR alpha sequences shared between twins had an excess of sequences with low generation probability. Abundant cord blood beta clonotypes carried fewer insertions; young adult naive repertoires showed a weaker similar trend, while memory repertoires showed none. Because the same donors could not be followed over many years, the conclusions depended on cross-sectional statistical analysis. In monozygotic twins, recombination models systematically underestimated out-of-frame TCR alpha sharing, but the models matched the sharing seen between unrelated individuals.

The library came from 5' RACE. For sequencing, an Illumina HiSeq 2000 was employed. A universal primer binding site was introduced by template switching, and a unique molecular identifier was present in the final cDNA, enabling accurate counting of TCR cDNA molecules. First-strand cDNA for TCR alpha and beta chains was synthesized from specific primers in the conserved constant-segment region. To control for contamination, every cDNA library carried two barcodes: a SMART-Mk sample barcode plus Illumina barcodes. TruSeq adapter sequences along with Illumina sample barcodes were introduced in two successive PCR steps. Sequencing of the TCR alpha and beta cDNA libraries was done on the Illumina HiSeq platform using custom primers. The authors' analysis ran thus. Raw reads were processed with MiGEC to extract unique molecular identifiers, and MiXCR was used to determine CDR3 positions. For each individual, recombination models were inferred using an EM algorithm with the repgenHMM and IGoR tools. The tcR package in R was used for shared clonotype analysis, with sharing normalized by the product of cloneset sizes. To study raw recombination without the effects of thymic and clonal selection, out-of-frame nonproductive sequences were analyzed. TCRdb trimmed the raw reads at Q25, called clones with MiXCR and kept productive beta chains. Rows matching on CDR3 protein sequence are summarized as one entry with the most common DNA and genes. These V and J calls derive from TCRdb rather than the authors' analysis. A total of 350,000 or so distinct CDR3 sequences appear in this sample, about 10% of them only once. About 8.1% of the sample lies in the top ten.

Every donor in the study was a healthy Caucasian. Three unrelated non-twin adults were additionally sequenced: a male aged 18 to 29, a male aged 50 to 59 and a female aged 50 to 59. Miltenyi CD45RO+ enrichment and human naive T-cell isolation kits were used to isolate memory (CD45RO+) and naive T cells from PBMC. Regarding this clonotype: This receptor's antigen is unknown. One base away lies a much larger clone, so this may be a sequencing read error.

The trim is 2 bases for V and 6 bases for J, with a gap of 13 bases between the germline ends. Including the terminal cysteine and phenylalanine, the CDR3 comprises 15 residues. Only the CDR3 part of the read is kept: 45 bases, read in frame from the first base. This sequence was found in a woman between 50 and 59 years old in good health. The sequenced material came from naive T cells sorted from blood. The sample's cell subset or site label, decoded: cells isolated with a human naive T-cell isolation kit. The chain joins TRBV12-3 or TRBV12-4 to TRBJ2-2, with TRBD2 perhaps the D gene, on 5 matching bases. The DNA sequence is as follows: TGTGCCAGCAGTTTAATCCCTAGCCCCTCCGGGGAGCTGTTTTTT. This gives the protein CASSLIPSPSGELFF.